Below, 29 T cell receptor beta chains from the same sample are listed, as sequenced in a study of blood T cell repertoires in COVID-19. This table comes from immunoSEQ multiplex PCR, and its TCRdb copy is limited to in-frame clones, with some not included. Of roughly 52,000 clones detected, over 85% appear once; the ten largest clones hold 25% to 30%. The sample taken for sequencing was peripheral blood. The source of these receptors is a woman at least 80 years old with acute or convalescent COVID-19.

The chain is built from TRBV10-3 and TRBJ2-3, with 12 bases fitting TRBD2. Germline CDR1 ENHRY, CDR2 SYGVKD. The length of the CDR3 is 18 residues. The V and J ends lost 4 bases and 2 bases, in that order; junction bases with no gene match: 10. DNA for the CDR3: TGTGCCATCAGTGCGAGTTCGGGACTAGCGGGTCCCACAGATACGCAGTATTTT. Residues: CAISASSGLAGPTDTQYF.

This clone was counted only a few times. The rearrangement links TRBV24-1 to TRBJ1-1, with TRBD1 as a possible D gene (5 bases). The V end was cut by 7 bases, the J end by 1 base, with 9 bases between. This CDR3 has 13 amino acids. CDR1 is KGHDR, CDR2 SFDVKD, per germline. Written as DNA, the CDR3 is TGTGCCACCAGCCACGGACAGAACACTGAAGCTTTCTTT. The encoded protein is CATSHGQNTEAFF.

V usage is TRBV29-1 and J usage is TRBJ1-1; D remains ambiguous. Germline CDR1 SQVTM, CDR2 ANQGSEA. Deletions cut 6 bases from V and 4 bases from J, with 12 bases between. CDR3 length: 12 residues. CDR3 sequence (DNA): TGCAGCGTCCGGGGATGGAGCACTGAAGCTTTCTTT. Translation gives CSVRGWSTEAFF.

This clone was seen only once. V usage is TRBV7-2 and J usage is TRBJ1-6, with 7 bases matching TRBD1. Trimming removed 5 bases from V and 6 bases from J; junction bases left unmatched: 16. The CDR3 runs to 18 residues. Germline CDR1 SGHTA, CDR2 FQGNSA. CDR3 in amino acids: CASSTTGRGVFGNSPLHF. CDR3 coding DNA: TGTGCCAGCAGCACCACTGGCAGGGGGGTTTTTGGTAATTCACCCCTCCACTTT.

This sequence joins TRBV7-9 and TRBJ2-7; 8 bases fit TRBD1. CDR1 and CDR2 (germline): SEHNR, FQNEAQ (reference sequence). The junction had 7 bases not matched to a gene; V was cut back by 1 base and J by 8 bases. The CDR3 totals 14 residues. CDR3 amino acids: CASSLGLDRDKQYV. For the CDR3, the DNA is TGTGCCAGCAGCTTAGGTCTGGACAGGGATAAGCAGTACGTC.

This clone appeared once. The chain carries TRBV6-4 and TRBJ1-6; D is ambiguous. Germline loops: CDR1 MRHNA, CDR2 SNTAGT. Trimming shortened V by 5 bases and J by 3 bases, and 17 bases separated the two germline ends. The CDR3 length is 17 residues. CDR3 nucleotide sequence: TGTGCCAGCAGTCAATTGCGCGGGGTAGACTATAATTCACCCCTCCACTTT. This sequence encodes CASSQLRGVDYNSPLHF.

The genes are TRBV19 and TRBJ2-5; tentatively, D is TRBD1 (6 bases). With 6 bases removed from V and 2 bases from J, the gap between germline ends came to 13 bases. Germline loops: CDR1 LNHDA, CDR2 SQIVND (reference sequence). This CDR3 is built from 14 residues. The CDR3 loop reads CASRLSGTQETQYF. CDR3 coding DNA: TGTGCCAGTAGGTTATCCGGGACACAAGAGACCCAGTACTTC.

This clone was picked up one time. This rearrangement joins TRBV3-1 (or the pseudogene TRBV3-2) to TRBJ2-1; 9 bases match TRBD2. The germline CDR1 and CDR2 sequences are LGHDT and YNNKEL (reference sequence). J lost 8 bases, V lost 2 bases, and 4 bases had no gene match. The CDR3 spans 14 residues. The DNA for the CDR3 is TGTGCCAGCAGCCAACTAGCGGGGAGCGATGAGCAGTTCTTC. Its translation: CASSQLAGSDEQFF.

V gene TRBV6-6 combines with J gene TRBJ2-5, with 13 bases identical to TRBD2. V shed 5 bases, J shed 2 bases, and the junction held 11 bases outside the gene matches. The CDR3 is 18 amino acids. The germline CDR1 and CDR2 sequences are MNHNY and SVGAGI (reference sequence). This CDR3 reads CASSRGLAGNQWQETQYF. Here the CDR3 DNA reads TGTGCCAGCAGTCGGGGACTAGCGGGGAATCAGTGGCAAGAGACCCAGTACTTC.

J is TRBJ2-1 and V is TRBV27; 12 nucleotides match TRBD2. CDR1 MNHEY and CDR2 SMNVEV come from the germline V gene (reference sequence). The CDR3 spans 16 residues. The trim removed 3 bases at V and 5 bases at J, leaving 5 bases unmatched. The CDR3 loop is CASSLLPSGGDNEQFF. CDR3 bases: TGTGCCAGCAGTTTGCTCCCTAGCGGGGGGGACAATGAGCAGTTCTTC.

CDR3 bases: TGTGCCAGCAGCTTAGGTGTGACTAGAGAGACCCAGTACTTC. Translated: CASSLGVTRETQYF. The chain recombines TRBV7-2 with TRBJ2-5; possible D gene TRBD2, 6 bases. V dropped 1 base and J dropped 4 bases, with 10 bases sitting between them. This CDR3 contains 14 residues. CDR1 is SGHTA and CDR2 is FQGNSA in the germline V gene.

The gene calls are TRBV2 and TRBJ1-5, with TRBD1 matching over 12 bases. This CDR3 region has 15 residues. CDR1 is SNHLY and CDR2 is FYNNEI in the germline V gene. The trim removed 6 bases at V and 7 bases at J, leaving 7 bases unmatched. The CDR3 bases are TGTGCCAGCAGGGGGACAGGGGGCAAAGGACAGCCCCAGCATTTT. Its translation: CASRGTGGKGQPQHF. Full variable domain (rest looked up from reference TRBV2 and TRBJ1-5): EPEVTQTPSHQVTQMGQEVILRCVPISNHLYFYWYRQILGQKVEFLVSFYNNEISEKSEIFDDQFSVERPDGSNFTLKIRSTKLEDSAMYFCASRGTGGKGQPQHFGDGTRLSIL.

This chain links TRBV6-6 with TRBJ1-2; D is possibly TRBD1 (5 bases). V was trimmed by 5 bases and J by 2 bases, leaving 15 bases between them. Germline V lookup: CDR1 MNHNY, CDR2 SVGAGI (reference sequence). CDR3 length: 15 amino acids. The CDR3 sequence is CASSATGLWNYGYTF. The CDR3 DNA reads TGTGCCAGCAGTGCTACGGGACTCTGGAACTATGGCTACACCTTC.

This clone appeared a single time. V usage is TRBV27 and J usage is TRBJ2-1; 12 nucleotides match TRBD2. Germline V lookup: CDR1 MNHEY, CDR2 SMNVEV (reference sequence). This CDR3 is 15 amino acids long. The V and J ends lost 10 bases and 7 bases, in that order; junction bases with no gene match: 11. CDR3 sequence (DNA): TGTGCCACCAGGGGTCTAGCGGGGGGGCGGAATGAGCAGTTCTTC. Protein: CATRGLAGGRNEQFF.

The V call is TRBV15, the J call TRBJ1-4; 7 positions match TRBD1. The CDR3 sequence is 18 residues long. V lost 3 bases and J lost 4; bases outside the gene matches: 14. Germline V gene lookup returns CDR1 LNHNV and CDR2 YYDKDF (reference sequence). DNA for the CDR3: TGTGCCACCAGCAGGAGGGGGGACAGCCCCTGGGGTAATGAAAAACTGTTTTTT. Amino acid sequence: CATSRRGDSPWGNEKLFF.

The V and J genes are TRBV20-1 and TRBJ1-6; D not certain. V lost 3 bases and J 8 bases, leaving 14 bases between the germline ends. The length of the CDR3 is 14 residues. CDR1 DFQATT and CDR2 SNEGSKA come from the germline V gene (reference sequence). CDR3 nucleotides: TGCAGTGCTAGTCAGGAGGGATCTTATTCACCCCTCCACTTT. It yields the protein CSASQEGSYSPLHF.

This clone was picked up one time. The chain employs TRBV24-1 and TRBJ2-1, with a weak D call TRBD1 (6 bases). The CDR3 spans 14 residues. Trimming shortened V by 4 bases and J by 4 bases, and 10 bases separated the two germline ends. Germline CDR1 is KGHDR and CDR2 is SFDVKD. This CDR3 is CATSEGTSYNEQFF. The CDR3 DNA reads as TGTGCCACCAGTGAGGGGACATCTTACAATGAGCAGTTCTTC.

V is TRBV28 and J is TRBJ1-3; TRBD1 matches 11 bases. The length of the CDR3 is 14 residues. Germline CDR1 and CDR2: MDHEN and SYDVKM. V dropped 6 bases and J dropped 8; count of bases not matched to a gene: 6. CDR3 nucleotide sequence: TGTGCCAGCAGCCGGGACAGGGGGTTGGACACCATATATTTT. This gives the protein CASSRDRGLDTIYF.

CDR3 residues: CASKVGQGVQETQYF. CDR3 DNA: TGTGCCAGCAAAGTTGGACAGGGGGTCCAAGAGACCCAGTACTTC. V usage is TRBV6-5 and J usage is TRBJ2-5; 10 bases map to TRBD1. Germline CDR1 and CDR2: MNHEY and SVGAGI. J lost 1 base, V lost 7 bases, and 6 bases had no gene match. This CDR3 contains 15 residues.

The chain uses TRBV28 and TRBJ1-6; possible D gene TRBD1, 5 bases. Germline V gene data show CDR1 as MDHEN and CDR2 as SYDVKM. Trimming took 4 bases from V and 5 from J, leaving 15 bases between them. The CDR3 has 16 residues. CDR3 sequence: CASSSRVRVDNSPLHF. In DNA form, the CDR3 reads TGTGCCAGCAGTTCCCGGGTCAGGGTGGATAATTCACCCCTCCACTTT.

This chain uses TRBV10-3 with TRBJ2-2, with TRBD2 matching over 11 bases. V shed 5 bases and J 0 bases; nucleotides not matched to a gene: 5. CDR3 length: 17 residues. Germline lookup yields CDR1 ENHRY and CDR2 SYGVKD. The CDR3: CAISLTSGGPNTGELFF. The CDR3 bases are TGTGCCATCAGTCTAACTAGCGGGGGCCCGAACACCGGGGAGCTGTTTTTT.

The rearrangement joins TRBV19 to TRBJ2-7, with 7 bases that match TRBD2. Germline lookup yields CDR1 LNHDA and CDR2 SQIVND (reference sequence). V lost 5 bases, J lost 1 base, and 8 bases stayed unmatched. The CDR3 is made up of 15 amino acids. The DNA for the CDR3 is TGTGCCAGTAGTGATCGGGCCGGGGGGTCCTACGAGCAGTACTTC. Translation: CASSDRAGGSYEQYF. Full variable domain (remainder filled in from reference TRBV19 and TRBJ2-7): DGGITQSPKYLFRKEGQNVTLSCEQNLNHDAMYWYRQDPGQGLRLIYYSQIVNDFQKGDIAEGYSVSREKKESFPLTVTSAQKNPTAFYLCASSDRAGGSYEQYFGPGTRLTVT.

The chain is built from TRBV10-3 and TRBJ2-3, with 12 bases identical to TRBD2. Trimming removed 10 bases from V and 8 bases from J; junction bases left unmatched: 10. Germline lookup yields CDR1 ENHRY and CDR2 SYGVKD. The CDR3 has 14 residues. This CDR3 is CATLAGGTGGTQYF. The CDR3 DNA follows: TGTGCCACCCTAGCGGGGGGGACAGGAGGTACGCAGTATTTT.

V and J are TRBV10-3 and TRBJ2-2; 8 bases match TRBD1. V lost 8 bases to trimming and J lost 2 bases; unmatched junction nucleotides: 7. This CDR3 has 15 residues. Per the germline V gene, CDR1 is ENHRY and CDR2 is SYGVKD. The CDR3 DNA reads TGTGCCATCCCATTAGGACAGGGTAACACCGGGGAGCTGTTTTTT. Translating it yields CAIPLGQGNTGELFF.

The V gene is TRBV10-3, the J gene TRBJ2-5, with TRBD1 matching over 11 bases. With V trimmed by 0 bases and J by 5 bases, 2 bases remained unmatched. The length of the CDR3 is 15 residues. Germline values: CDR1 ENHRY, CDR2 SYGVKD. Here the CDR3 reads CAISESWDRGETQYF. The CDR3 nucleotides are TGTGCCATCAGTGAGTCGTGGGACAGGGGGGAGACCCAGTACTTC.

V gene TRBV7-8 combines with J gene TRBJ2-1; D is perhaps TRBD1 (6 bases). Germline V gene lookup returns CDR1 SGHVS and CDR2 FQNEAQ. V was trimmed by 6 bases and J by 7 bases, leaving 19 bases between them. CDR3 length equals 15 residues. CDR3 residues: CASRTYTGTGNEQFF. DNA of the CDR3: TGTGCCAGCAGAACTTACACAGGGACGGGGAATGAGCAGTTCTTC.

The rearrangement joins TRBV7-7 to TRBJ1-6; no reliable D call. The V gene's germline CDR1 is SSHAT and CDR2 FNYEAQ (reference sequence). The CDR3 covers 17 residues. Trimming took off 1 base at V and 0 bases at J, with 10 bases between the two ends. CDR3 loop: CASSLVTRSSYNSPLHF. CDR3 nucleotides: TGTGCCAGCAGCTTAGTGACAAGAAGCTCCTATAATTCACCCCTCCACTTT.

The chain uses TRBV5-1 and TRBJ1-2; unclear D gene. V dropped 0 bases and J dropped 3 bases, with 6 bases sitting between them. CDR3 length equals 13 residues. Looked up from germline, CDR1 is SGHRS and CDR2 is YFSETQ. Written as DNA, the CDR3 is TGCGCCAGCAGCTTGGCCACAGACTATGGCTACACCTTC. Its protein product is CASSLATDYGYTF. Using reference TRBV5-1 and TRBJ1-2 for the parts outside the CDR3, the full variable domain is KAGVTQTPRYLIKTRGQQVTLSCSPISGHRSVSWYQQTPGQGLQFLFEYFSETQRNKGNFPGRFSGRQFSNSRSEMNVSTLELGDSALYLCASSLATDYGYTFGSGTRLTVV.

This clone was seen a single time. The V call is TRBV9, the J call TRBJ1-5; the match to TRBD1 covers 10 bases. V was clipped by 4 bases and J by 6 bases; unmatched bases: 7. Looked up from germline, CDR1 is SGDLS and CDR2 is YYNGEE. This CDR3 has 15 amino acids. CDR3 DNA: TGTGCCAGCAGCACAGGGACAGGGGAAGGTCAGCCCCAGCATTTT. Translation: CASSTGTGEGQPQHF.